A single T cell receptor beta chain is shown here with its context. This clonotype was picked up many times. This receptor's antigen is unknown. Qualities for individual bases were not recorded, and no much larger clone is one base off. These data originate in a study of early T cells in non-severe SARS-CoV-2 infection (dated by TCRdb to the early 2020s). About the full investigation: TCR sequencing used bulk RNA from unsorted whole blood, so alpha and beta chains could not be paired. Points the paper makes about the study in general: VDJdb matching was skewed toward anti-spike CD8 responses and likely underestimated virus-specific expansions by missing private and CD4 specificities.

Library preparation used 5' RACE. The instrument given in TCRdb is NextSeq 500. Unique molecular identifiers were attached to individual cDNA molecules in the TCR library protocol so that sequencing error and PCR bias could be corrected. Sequencing covered both TCR alpha and beta chains, and within each sample the abundances of alpha and beta sequences were tightly co-correlated. In the original analysis: Decombinator V4 was used to annotate the V gene, J gene and CDR3 of the TCR sequences. Expanded TCRs were defined as changing significantly between any two time points under a Poisson model with p below 0.0001. Abundances of TCRs were expressed as counts per million after normalisation to the total number of TCRs sequenced in each sample. TRAV1-2 paired with TRAJ12, TRAJ20 or TRAJ33 defined MAIT TCRs, while TRAV10 paired with TRAJ18 defined iNKT TCRs. VDJdb, accessed 1 November 2021, was searched for CMV, EBV and SARS-CoV-2 annotated TCRs, with TCRs annotated for multiple antigens excluded. TCRdb handled the public reads itself, with Q25 trimming in fastp and clone calling in MiXCR, and kept productive beta chains. Every CDR3 protein is listed once, alongside the most common genes and DNA of its rows. TCRdb, rather than the study authors, made the V and J calls. The sample data list about 23,000 distinct CDR3 sequences, and more than 3.5% of these were observed just once. The top ten clonotypes cover 7.8% of the sample.

The study was a case-control design nested within a healthcare worker cohort in London, UK, with weekly nasopharyngeal swab PCR tests and blood sampling. Healthcare workers were enrolled in the week of the UK lockdown, from 23 to 31 March 2020, and were followed every week for up to roughly 15 weeks. Inclusive of the bounding cysteine and phenylalanine, the CDR3 is 15 residues long. Just the 45-base CDR3 DNA is kept, in frame starting at base 1. V and J are truncated by 5 bases and 10 bases respectively, leaving an intervening sequence of 21 bases. The germline V gene provides CDR1 SGHTA and CDR2 FQGNSA.

The sequenced sample consisted of whole blood. This sequence was found in an adult who was a healthcare worker with PCR-confirmed SARS-CoV-2 infection or an uninfected control (not recorded which). The sequence is built from TRBV7-2 and TRBJ2-1; the D region may be TRBD1 or TRBD2, each matching 7 bases equally. The CDR3 protein: CASSPQGGRLSEQFF. The nucleotide sequence reads as follows: TGTGCCAGCAGCCCCCAGGGGGGGCGATTGAGCGAGCAGTTCTTC.